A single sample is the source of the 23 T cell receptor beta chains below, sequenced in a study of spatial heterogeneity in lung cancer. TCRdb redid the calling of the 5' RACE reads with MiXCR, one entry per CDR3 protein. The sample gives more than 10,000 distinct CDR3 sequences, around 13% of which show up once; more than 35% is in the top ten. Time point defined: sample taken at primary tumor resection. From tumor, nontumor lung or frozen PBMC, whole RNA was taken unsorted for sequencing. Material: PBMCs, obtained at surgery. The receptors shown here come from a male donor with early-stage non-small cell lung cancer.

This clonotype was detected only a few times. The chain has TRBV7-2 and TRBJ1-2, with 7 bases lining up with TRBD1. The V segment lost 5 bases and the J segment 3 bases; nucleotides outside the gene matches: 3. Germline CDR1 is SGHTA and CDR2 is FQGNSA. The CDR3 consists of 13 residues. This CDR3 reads CASSRGQYYGYTF. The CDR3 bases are TGTGCCAGCAGCCGGGGACAGTACTATGGCTACACCTTC.

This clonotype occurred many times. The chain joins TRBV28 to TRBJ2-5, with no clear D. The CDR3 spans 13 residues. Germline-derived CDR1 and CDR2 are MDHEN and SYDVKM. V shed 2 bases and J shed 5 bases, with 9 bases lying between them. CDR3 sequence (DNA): TGTGCCAGCAGTTTAGGGAAGCTGGAGACCCAGTACTTC. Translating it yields CASSLGKLETQYF.

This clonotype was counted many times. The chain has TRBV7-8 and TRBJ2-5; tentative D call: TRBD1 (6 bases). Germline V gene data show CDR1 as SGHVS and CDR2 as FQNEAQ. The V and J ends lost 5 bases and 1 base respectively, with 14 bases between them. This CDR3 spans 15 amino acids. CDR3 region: CASSLIQGVQETQYF. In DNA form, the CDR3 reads TGTGCCAGCAGCCTTATACAGGGAGTCCAAGAGACCCAGTACTTC.

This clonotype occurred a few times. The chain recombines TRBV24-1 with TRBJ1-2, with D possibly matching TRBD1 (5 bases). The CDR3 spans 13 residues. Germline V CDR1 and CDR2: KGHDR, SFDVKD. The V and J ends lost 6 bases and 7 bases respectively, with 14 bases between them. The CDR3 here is CATSRSGQGGYTF. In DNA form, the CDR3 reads TGTGCCACCAGTCGCTCAGGACAAGGTGGCTACACCTTC.

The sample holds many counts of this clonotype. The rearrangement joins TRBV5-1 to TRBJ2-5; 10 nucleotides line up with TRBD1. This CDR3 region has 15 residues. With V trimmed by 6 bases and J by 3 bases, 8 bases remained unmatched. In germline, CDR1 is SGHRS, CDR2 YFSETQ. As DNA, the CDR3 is TGCGCCAGCACTAGCTTGGGGACAGGGGAAGAGACCCAGTACTTC. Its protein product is CASTSLGTGEETQYF.

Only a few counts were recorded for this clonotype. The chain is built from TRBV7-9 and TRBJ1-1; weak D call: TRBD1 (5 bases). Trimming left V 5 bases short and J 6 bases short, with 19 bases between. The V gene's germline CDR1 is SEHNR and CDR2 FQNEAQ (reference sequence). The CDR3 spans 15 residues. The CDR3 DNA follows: TGTGCCAGCAGCAGAGCCGGGACCCAAGTGGCTGAAGCTTTCTTT. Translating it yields CASSRAGTQVAEAFF.

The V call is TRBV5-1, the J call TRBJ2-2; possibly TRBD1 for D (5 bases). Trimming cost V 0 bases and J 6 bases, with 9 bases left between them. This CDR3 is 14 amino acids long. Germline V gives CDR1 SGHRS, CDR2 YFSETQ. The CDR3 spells CASSLEVRAGELFF. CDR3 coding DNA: TGCGCCAGCAGCTTGGAGGTCAGGGCCGGGGAGCTGTTTTTT.

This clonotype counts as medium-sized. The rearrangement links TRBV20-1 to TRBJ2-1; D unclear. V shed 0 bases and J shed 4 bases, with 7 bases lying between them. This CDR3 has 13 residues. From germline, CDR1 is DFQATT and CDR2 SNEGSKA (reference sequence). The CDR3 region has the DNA TGCAGTGCTAGAGAGGATCGGTACAATGAGCAGTTCTTC. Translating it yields CSAREDRYNEQFF.

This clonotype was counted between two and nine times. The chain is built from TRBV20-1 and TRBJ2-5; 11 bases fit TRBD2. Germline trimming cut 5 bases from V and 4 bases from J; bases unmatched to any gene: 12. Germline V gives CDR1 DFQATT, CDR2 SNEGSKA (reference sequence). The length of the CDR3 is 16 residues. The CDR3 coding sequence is TGCAGTGCTCTTAGCGGGGGGGCCTCTTCGAGAGAGACCCAGTACTTC. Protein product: CSALSGGASSRETQYF.

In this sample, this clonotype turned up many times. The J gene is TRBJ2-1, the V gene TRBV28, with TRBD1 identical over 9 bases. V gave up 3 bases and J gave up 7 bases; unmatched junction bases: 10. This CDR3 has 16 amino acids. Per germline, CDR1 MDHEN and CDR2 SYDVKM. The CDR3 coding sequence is TGTGCCAGCAGTTTTCCCGAACAGGGGGCGCCGAATGAGCAGTTCTTC. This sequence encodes CASSFPEQGAPNEQFF.

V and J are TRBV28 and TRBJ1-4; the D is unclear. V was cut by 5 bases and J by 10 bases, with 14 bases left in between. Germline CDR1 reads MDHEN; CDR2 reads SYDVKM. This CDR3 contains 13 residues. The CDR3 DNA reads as TGTGCCAGCAGTCAAGGGATCGACGGAAAACTGTTTTTT. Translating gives CASSQGIDGKLFF.

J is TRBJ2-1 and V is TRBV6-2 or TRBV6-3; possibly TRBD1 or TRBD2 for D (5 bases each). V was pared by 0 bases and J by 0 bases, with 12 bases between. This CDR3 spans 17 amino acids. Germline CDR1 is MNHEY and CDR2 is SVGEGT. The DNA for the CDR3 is TGTGCCAGCAGTTACTCGGTGGGGGTCAGCTCCTACAATGAGCAGTTCTTC. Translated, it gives CASSYSVGVSSYNEQFF.

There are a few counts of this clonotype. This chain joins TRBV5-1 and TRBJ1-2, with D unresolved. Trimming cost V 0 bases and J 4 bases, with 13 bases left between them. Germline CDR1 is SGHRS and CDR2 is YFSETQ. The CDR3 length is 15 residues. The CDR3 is CASSLDVRSGYGYTF. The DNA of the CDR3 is TGCGCCAGCAGCTTGGACGTCCGCTCTGGCTATGGCTACACCTTC.

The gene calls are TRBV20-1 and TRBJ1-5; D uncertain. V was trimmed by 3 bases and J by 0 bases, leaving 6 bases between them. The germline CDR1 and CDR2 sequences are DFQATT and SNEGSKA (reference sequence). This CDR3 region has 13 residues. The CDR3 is CSASLDSNQPQHF. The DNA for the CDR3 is TGCAGTGCTAGCTTGGATAGCAATCAGCCCCAGCATTTT.

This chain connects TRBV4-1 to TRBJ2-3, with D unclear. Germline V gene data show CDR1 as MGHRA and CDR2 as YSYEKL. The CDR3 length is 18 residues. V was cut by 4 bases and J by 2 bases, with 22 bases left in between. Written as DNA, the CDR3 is TGCGCCAGCAGCCTTACACCTTCCTACTCGGTCCACACAGATACGCAGTATTTT. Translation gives CASSLTPSYSVHTDTQYF.

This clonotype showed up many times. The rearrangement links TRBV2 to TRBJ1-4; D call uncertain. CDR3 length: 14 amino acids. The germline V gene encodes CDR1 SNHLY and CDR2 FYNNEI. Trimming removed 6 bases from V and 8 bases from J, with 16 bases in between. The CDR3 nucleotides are TGTGCCAGCAGCCGAGGTTTGTTGAACGAAAAACTGTTTTTT. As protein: CASSRGLLNEKLFF.

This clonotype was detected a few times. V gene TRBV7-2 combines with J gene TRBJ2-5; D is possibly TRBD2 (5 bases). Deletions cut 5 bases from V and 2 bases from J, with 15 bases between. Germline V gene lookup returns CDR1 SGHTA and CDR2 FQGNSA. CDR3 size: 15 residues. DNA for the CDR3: TGTGCCAGCAGCCCCCAGACACGGGGACAAGAGACCCAGTACTTC. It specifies CASSPQTRGQETQYF.

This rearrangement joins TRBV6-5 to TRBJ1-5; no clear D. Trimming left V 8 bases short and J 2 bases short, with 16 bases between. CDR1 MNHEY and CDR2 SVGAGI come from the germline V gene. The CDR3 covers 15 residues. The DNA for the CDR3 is TGTGCCAGCGCGATGGGTCGAGGCGGCAATCAGCCCCAGCATTTT. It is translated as CASAMGRGGNQPQHF.

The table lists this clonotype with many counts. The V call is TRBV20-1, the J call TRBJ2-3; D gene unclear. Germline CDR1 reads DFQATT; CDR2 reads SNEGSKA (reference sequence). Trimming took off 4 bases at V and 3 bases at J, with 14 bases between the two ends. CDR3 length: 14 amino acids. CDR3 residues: CSATYLDPTDTQYF. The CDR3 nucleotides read TGCAGTGCTACTTATCTAGATCCAACAGATACGCAGTATTTT.

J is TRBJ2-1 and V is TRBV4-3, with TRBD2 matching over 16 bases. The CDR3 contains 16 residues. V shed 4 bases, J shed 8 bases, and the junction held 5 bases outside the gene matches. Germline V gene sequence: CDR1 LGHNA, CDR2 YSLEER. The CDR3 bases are TGCGCCAGCAGCCCGGGACTAGCGGGGGGGTTTGATGAGCAGTTCTTC. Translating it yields CASSPGLAGGFDEQFF.

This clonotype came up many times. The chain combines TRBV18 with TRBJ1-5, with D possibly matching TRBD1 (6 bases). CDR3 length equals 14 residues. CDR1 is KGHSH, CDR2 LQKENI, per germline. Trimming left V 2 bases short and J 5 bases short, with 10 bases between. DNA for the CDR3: TGTGCCAGCTCACCAGATCCAGGGGATCAGCCCCAGCATTTT. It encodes CASSPDPGDQPQHF.

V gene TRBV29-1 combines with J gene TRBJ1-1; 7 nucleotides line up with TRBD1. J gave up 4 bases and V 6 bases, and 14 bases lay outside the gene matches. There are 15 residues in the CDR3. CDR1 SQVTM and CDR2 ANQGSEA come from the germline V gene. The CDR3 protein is CSVKPFTGASTEAFF. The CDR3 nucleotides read TGCAGCGTCAAACCTTTTACAGGGGCGAGCACTGAAGCTTTCTTT.

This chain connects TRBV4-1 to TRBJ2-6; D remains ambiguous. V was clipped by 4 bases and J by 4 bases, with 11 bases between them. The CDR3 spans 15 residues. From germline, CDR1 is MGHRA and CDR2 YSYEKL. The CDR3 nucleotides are TGCGCCAGCAGCCTGGGGTCCTCCGGGGCCAACGTCCTGACTTTC. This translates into CASSLGSSGANVLTF.